The entry below describes one T cell receptor (beta chain). The target antigen is unknown. This CDR3 region has 14 residues. Germline CDR1 reads KGHSH; CDR2 reads LQKENI. V gave up 3 bases and J gave up 1 base, with 6 bases separating them. There were likely unrecorded immune exposures, though donors were nominally healthy when sampled. This sample stems from a study of cytomegalovirus exposure and HLA in healthy donors. Whole-study findings and limits: What was likely a sequencing artifact was a cluster of highly shared sequence variants. Later analysis found that TCR beta chains associated with HLA were more clonally expanded than other, equally common chains. Rare sequences made up most TCRs, while some public TCRs were found in many donors.

PCR used 60 Vbeta primers and 13 Jbeta primers. Assay used: immunoSEQ multiplex PCR; TCRdb lists only in-frame clones, some missing. The sample contains about 200,000 clones, over 60% of which appear only once. This sequence was found in a man between 18 and 29 years old in good health and CMV-seronegative. V usage is TRBV18 and J usage is TRBJ2-2; D gene ambiguous. The sample comprised PBMCs. CDR3 sequence reads: CASSPLRNTGELFF. The CDR3 DNA follows: TGTGCCAGCTCACCTCTAAGGAACACCGGGGAGCTGTTTTTT. Filled out from reference TRBV18 and TRBJ2-2, the complete variable domain reads NAGVMQNPRHLVRRRGQEARLRCSPMKGHSHVYWYRQLPEEGLKFMVYLQKENIIDESGMPKERFSAEFPKEGPSILRIQQVVRGDSAAYFCASSPLRNTGELFFGEGSRLTVL.